One T cell receptor (beta chain) is described in this entry. The antigen is undetermined. V lost 0 bases, J lost 6 bases, and 6 bases lay in between. The germline gives CDR1 GTSNPN, CDR2 SVGIG (reference sequence). This CDR3 comprises 11 residues. Sorted T cells were CFSE-labeled and cultured approximately five days with allogeneic regulatory or mature dendritic cells at 1:10. The sample belongs to a study of regulatory dendritic cells for organ transplantation. Libraries were prepared by immunoSEQ multiplex PCR; TCRdb keeps only in-frame clonotypes and omits some of them. This table has about 21,000 clones, about 85% appearing once.

What was sequenced was naive CD4+ T cells from blood cultured with dendritic cells. The subset was: CD45RA+ naive T cells. This receptor was identified in a human donor in good health. V gene TRBV30 combines with J gene TRBJ2-7; D not certain. CDR3 region: CAWSVISEQYF. CDR3 DNA: TGTGCCTGGAGTGTAATCTCCGAGCAGTACTTC.